The sequence of this TCR beta chain was determined in a study of early T cells in non-severe SARS-CoV-2 infection. This clonotype was seen at least ten times. TCRdb re-called the 5' RACE reads through MiXCR, storing one row per CDR3 protein. The sample consists of 45,000 to 65,000 distinct CDR3 sequences, approximately 11% of them appearing once. This CDR3 has 16 amino acids. Losses at the gene ends were 3 bases for V and 5 bases for J; bases not matched to a gene: 9. CDR1 is DFQATT, CDR2 SNEGSKA, per germline (reference sequence). Material: whole blood. This TCR was recovered from an adult who was a healthcare worker with PCR-confirmed SARS-CoV-2 infection or an uninfected control (not recorded which). The chain has TRBV20-1 and TRBJ2-3, with 12 bases identical to TRBD2. The CDR3 coding sequence is TGCAGTGCTAGCCCTCTAGCGGGGGGGCCGAAAGATACGCAGTATTTT. Its translation is CSASPLAGGPKDTQYF.